These 29 T cell receptor beta chains share one sample of origin, sequenced in a study of technical replicates of blood from a handful of donors. The assay was immunoSEQ multiplex PCR, and TCRdb's table has in-frame clones only and misses some. The table shows over 55,000 clones, with 70% to 90% occurring only once. Sequenced input: PBMCs. Every receptor here comes from a human donor in good health. Some clones in this sample may be carry-over from other donors' samples.

The sample holds one count of this clone. CDR3 amino acids: CASSARTGGGYTF. The CDR3 bases are TGTGCCAGCAGTGCCAGGACAGGGGGTGGCTACACCTTC. V is TRBV2 and J is TRBJ1-2, with 10 bases lining up with TRBD1. This CDR3 is 13 amino acids long. Germline assignment: CDR1 SNHLY and CDR2 FYNNEI. After removal of 4 bases from V and 7 bases from J, the junction contained 3 bases not matched to a gene.

The chain joins TRBV5-1 to TRBJ2-4; no reliable D call. V was cut by 4 bases and J by 6 bases, with 11 bases left in between. Germline V CDR1 and CDR2: SGHRS, YFSETQ. CDR3 length: 13 amino acids. CDR3 residues: CASSPRPGNIQYF. In DNA form, the CDR3 reads TGCGCCAGCAGCCCACGCCCCGGAAACATTCAGTACTTC. The full variable domain, rest sourced from reference TRBV5-1 and TRBJ2-4, is KAGVTQTPRYLIKTRGQQVTLSCSPISGHRSVSWYQQTPGQGLQFLFEYFSETQRNKGNFPGRFSGRQFSNSRSEMNVSTLELGDSALYLCASSPRPGNIQYFGAGTRLSVL.

This rearrangement joins TRBV5-6 to TRBJ2-5; TRBD2 matches 12 bases. This CDR3 has 16 residues. In germline, CDR1 is SGHDT, CDR2 YYEEEE. V dropped 2 bases and J dropped 3; count of bases not matched to a gene: 5. The chain's CDR3 is CASSFWASGREETQYF. In DNA form, the CDR3 reads TGTGCCAGCAGCTTCTGGGCTAGCGGGAGGGAAGAGACCCAGTACTTC.

This clone was counted only a few times. The chain couples TRBV27 to TRBJ2-7, with 9 bases fitting TRBD2. Germline V gives CDR1 MNHEY, CDR2 SMNVEV (reference sequence). V was pared by 4 bases and J by 4 bases, with 8 bases of the junction left unmatched. CDR3 length: 15 amino acids. CDR3 loop: CASSSRLAATYEQYF. The CDR3, as DNA: TGTGCCAGCAGTTCCAGACTAGCGGCCACGTACGAGCAGTACTTC.

The gene calls are TRBV5-4 and TRBJ1-2, with TRBD1 matching over 7 bases. The CDR3 has 15 amino acids. Losses at the gene ends were 4 bases for V and 8 bases for J; bases not matched to a gene: 14. In germline, CDR1 is SGHNT, CDR2 YYREEE (reference sequence). The CDR3 spells CASSPRDRPARGYTF. CDR3 DNA: TGTGCCAGCAGCCCGAGGGACAGACCCGCGCGGGGCTACACCTTC.

The chain has TRBV4-3 and TRBJ2-1; D is uncertain. In germline, CDR1 is LGHNA, CDR2 YSLEER. Trimming removed 0 bases at V and 11 bases at J, with 23 bases between. The CDR3 totals 17 residues. The CDR3 sequence: CASSQDNYHSGPTQQFF. The CDR3 DNA sequence: TGCGCCAGCAGCCAAGATAACTACCACTCGGGTCCCACCCAGCAGTTCTTC.

The CDR3 here is CASSFRDRLLYGYTF. As DNA, the CDR3 is TGTGCCAGCAGCTTCCGGGACAGGCTACTATATGGCTACACCTTC. V is TRBV5-6 and J is TRBJ1-2, with 8 bases that match TRBD1. Germline V gene data show CDR1 as SGHDT and CDR2 as YYEEEE. CDR3 length: 15 amino acids. V lost 2 bases, J lost 5 bases, and 8 bases stayed unmatched.

This chain connects TRBV6-5 to TRBJ2-7, with TRBD2 as a possible D gene (5 bases). In germline, CDR1 is MNHEY, CDR2 SVGAGI. V gave up 2 bases and J gave up 2 bases, with 13 bases separating them. The CDR3 runs 15 residues. CDR3 amino acids: CASSYDARGPYEQYF. The CDR3 DNA follows: TGTGCCAGCAGTTACGATGCTAGAGGGCCCTACGAGCAGTACTTC.

The chain employs TRBV19 and TRBJ1-1; 10 bases match TRBD1. Germline-derived CDR1 and CDR2 are LNHDA and SQIVND (reference sequence). The CDR3 consists of 15 residues. V trimming: 5 bases; J trimming: 1 base; junction bases outside the gene matches: 4. This chain's CDR3 is CASSRQGARNTEAFF. The DNA for the CDR3 is TGTGCCAGTAGTCGACAGGGGGCGAGGAACACTGAAGCTTTCTTT.

The chain has TRBV11-2 and TRBJ2-3; perhaps TRBD1 as D (5 bases). From germline, CDR1 is SGHAT and CDR2 FQNNGV. The CDR3 spans 16 residues. Trimming removed 1 base at V and 0 bases at J, with 11 bases between. The CDR3 region has the DNA TGTGCCAGCAGCTTAGGTGCAGGGCGGAGCACAGATACGCAGTATTTT. Its protein is CASSLGAGRSTDTQYF. The full variable domain, with the rest looked up from reference TRBV11-2 and TRBJ2-3, is EAGVAQSPRYKIIEKRQSVAFWCNPISGHATLYWYQQILGQGPKLLIQFQNNGVVDDSQLPKDRFSAERLKGVDSTLKIQPAKLEDSAVYLCASSLGAGRSTDTQYFGPGTRLTVL.

V gene TRBV7-9 combines with J gene TRBJ2-2; TRBD1 is a possible D gene (6 bases). CDR1 and CDR2 (germline): SEHNR, FQNEAQ (reference sequence). The CDR3 length is 15 residues. Trimming removed 5 bases at V and 2 bases at J, with 12 bases between. The CDR3 loop is CASSGRDTNTGELFF. The CDR3 DNA reads as TGTGCCAGCAGCGGCCGGGACACTAACACCGGGGAGCTGTTTTTT.

V usage is TRBV7-9 and J usage is TRBJ1-2; D is ambiguous. The CDR3 totals 16 residues. The ends were cut back, 6 bases at V and 4 bases at J, with 21 bases in the middle. Germline loops: CDR1 SEHNR, CDR2 FQNEAQ (reference sequence). The chain's CDR3 is CASSHPRSQWAYGYTF. As DNA, the CDR3 is TGTGCCAGCAGTCACCCCCGTTCCCAGTGGGCCTATGGCTACACCTTC.

V gene TRBV7-2 combines with J gene TRBJ2-3, with D possibly TRBD2 on 5 matching bases. This CDR3 comprises 15 residues. V gave up 1 base and J gave up 2 bases, with 10 bases separating them. Germline CDR1 SGHTA, CDR2 FQGNSA. In DNA, the CDR3 is TGTGCCAGCAGCTTAGGCCGGGGTAACACAGATACGCAGTATTTT. It codes for CASSLGRGNTDTQYF.

This clone was detected a few times. The chain is built from TRBV19 and TRBJ1-1, with D maybe TRBD1 (6 bases). Germline V gene sequence: CDR1 LNHDA, CDR2 SQIVND (reference sequence). Trimming removed 3 bases at V and 4 bases at J, with 9 bases between. This CDR3 is built from 13 residues. Here the CDR3 reads CASSMGAGTEAFF. For the CDR3, the DNA is TGTGCCAGTAGTATGGGGGCTGGCACTGAAGCTTTCTTT. Together with reference TRBV19 and TRBJ1-1, the CDR3 gives the full variable domain: DGGITQSPKYLFRKEGQNVTLSCEQNLNHDAMYWYRQDPGQGLRLIYYSQIVNDFQKGDIAEGYSVSREKKESFPLTVTSAQKNPTAFYLCASSMGAGTEAFFGQGTRLTVV.

This chain uses TRBV7-9 with TRBJ2-3; 8 nucleotides agree with TRBD2. V trimming: 2 bases; J trimming: 5 bases; junction bases outside the gene matches: 6. The CDR3 extends over 15 amino acids. Germline-derived CDR1 and CDR2 are SEHNR and FQNEAQ (reference sequence). The CDR3 region has the DNA TGTGCCAGCAGCTTACGGCGGGGGGCAGGAGATACGCAGTATTTT. It encodes CASSLRRGAGDTQYF.

The chain links TRBV7-6 to TRBJ2-7; 15 bases match TRBD2. CDR3 size: 16 residues. The germline V gene has CDR1 SGHVS and CDR2 FNYEAQ. The V segment lost 5 bases and the J segment 2 bases; nucleotides outside the gene matches: 4. The CDR3 nucleotides are TGTGCCAGCAGCCCGGGGACTAGCGGGGGGCCCTACGAGCAGTACTTC. It codes for CASSPGTSGGPYEQYF.

There are a few counts of this clone. The chain recombines TRBV18 with TRBJ1-1, with 7 bases lining up with TRBD1. CDR1 is KGHSH and CDR2 is LQKENI in the germline V gene. V lost 4 bases, J lost 1 base, and 6 bases stayed unmatched. The CDR3 is 15 residues long. The CDR3 DNA is TGTGCCAGCTCACGACAGGGTCAGTGGAACACTGAAGCTTTCTTT. Its protein is CASSRQGQWNTEAFF. Together with reference TRBV18 and TRBJ1-1, the CDR3 gives the full variable domain: NAGVMQNPRHLVRRRGQEARLRCSPMKGHSHVYWYRQLPEEGLKFMVYLQKENIIDESGMPKERFSAEFPKEGPSILRIQQVVRGDSAAYFCASSRQGQWNTEAFFGQGTRLTVV.

The chain employs TRBV18 and TRBJ1-2, with a possible D match to TRBD1 (6 bases). Looked up from germline, CDR1 is KGHSH and CDR2 is LQKENI. The CDR3 is 13 residues long. With 4 bases removed from V and 4 bases from J, the gap between germline ends came to 10 bases. DNA for the CDR3: TGTGCCAGCTCACAAGGACAGCCCTATGGCTACACCTTC. Protein product: CASSQGQPYGYTF.

The rearrangement joins TRBV6-5 to TRBJ1-2; tentatively, D is TRBD1 (5 bases). Trimming removed 2 bases from V and 4 bases from J, with 14 bases in between. The CDR3 loop spans 15 amino acids. In germline, CDR1 is MNHEY, CDR2 SVGAGI. The CDR3 is CASSYRGGVGYGYTF. Here the CDR3 DNA reads TGTGCCAGCAGTTACCGGGGGGGAGTGGGCTATGGCTACACCTTC.

The chain has TRBV6-1 and TRBJ2-5; 12 bases fit TRBD2. CDR1 is MNHNS and CDR2 is SASEGT in the germline V gene. V dropped 3 bases and J dropped 5; count of bases not matched to a gene: 4. The CDR3 has 15 amino acids. The CDR3 reads CASSDLAGGQETQYF. The CDR3, as DNA: TGTGCCAGCAGTGACCTAGCGGGGGGGCAGGAGACCCAGTACTTC.

The V gene is TRBV12-2, the J gene TRBJ2-1; the tabulated D call, TRBD2, remains unverified against the DNA. TRBV12-2 is a known pseudogene. The CDR3 runs 18 residues. The CDR3 region has the DNA TGTGCAAGTCGCTTACCCGCCCAAGAGCGGGGGGGTGACAATGAGCAGTTCTTC. Protein product: CASRLPAQERGGDNEQFF.

The CDR3 here is CASSQGGSGSSYEQYF. In DNA, the CDR3 is TGTGCCAGCAGCCAAGGGGGTAGCGGCAGCTCCTACGAGCAGTACTTC. The chain carries TRBV14 and TRBJ2-7; weak D call: TRBD2 (6 bases). V was trimmed by 1 base and J by 0 bases, leaving 13 bases between them. Germline-derived CDR1 and CDR2 are SGHDN and FVKESK. The CDR3 has 16 residues.

The rearrangement joins TRBV19 to TRBJ1-1, with 8 bases aligning to TRBD1. The CDR3 spans 16 residues. Germline values: CDR1 LNHDA, CDR2 SQIVND (reference sequence). J gave up 1 base and V 7 bases, and 11 bases lay outside the gene matches. The CDR3 is CASTELYGTGNTEAFF. CDR3 in DNA: TGTGCCAGTACCGAGCTTTATGGGACAGGGAACACTGAAGCTTTCTTT.

The chain joins TRBV5-1 to TRBJ2-1; tentative D call: TRBD2 (5 bases). Germline lookup yields CDR1 SGHRS and CDR2 YFSETQ. The CDR3 length is 13 residues. The V and J ends lost 6 bases and 6 bases respectively, with 13 bases between them. The CDR3 reads CASNSASSNEQFF. CDR3 nucleotides: TGCGCCAGCAACTCGGCTAGCTCCAATGAGCAGTTCTTC.

This clone is a singleton in its sample. The DNA for the CDR3 is TGTGCCAGCAGTTACTTAGCGGGAGTCCACGAGCAGTACTTC. Its translation is CASSYLAGVHEQYF. The chain combines TRBV6-5 with TRBJ2-7, with 9 bases fitting TRBD2. CDR3 length: 14 amino acids. The germline gives CDR1 MNHEY, CDR2 SVGAGI. Losses at the gene ends were 1 base for V and 5 bases for J; bases not matched to a gene: 3.

The chain employs TRBV7-2 and TRBJ2-3; TRBD2 aligns across 9 bases. V lost 6 bases to trimming and J lost 5 bases; unmatched junction nucleotides: 3. This CDR3 contains 13 residues. Germline V CDR1 and CDR2: SGHTA, FQGNSA. The CDR3 DNA sequence: TGTGCCAGCAGACGTAGCGGGGGAGATACGCAGTATTTT. Protein sequence: CASRRSGGDTQYF.

This clone was observed once. The chain recombines TRBV19 with TRBJ1-5, with TRBD1 identical over 12 bases. The CDR3 sequence is 17 residues long. Germline values: CDR1 LNHDA, CDR2 SQIVND (reference sequence). With 6 bases clipped from V and 2 bases from J, the junction kept 8 bases outside the gene matches. The CDR3 region is CASRRPGQGAGNQPQHF. The CDR3 DNA sequence: TGTGCCAGTAGGCGTCCGGGACAGGGGGCCGGCAATCAGCCCCAGCATTTT. The full variable domain, completed using reference TRBV19 and TRBJ1-5, is DGGITQSPKYLFRKEGQNVTLSCEQNLNHDAMYWYRQDPGQGLRLIYYSQIVNDFQKGDIAEGYSVSREKKESFPLTVTSAQKNPTAFYLCASRRPGQGAGNQPQHFGDGTRLSIL.

V usage is TRBV18 and J usage is TRBJ2-3, with 14 positions matching TRBD2. The CDR3 sequence is 16 residues long. V lost 6 bases to trimming and J lost 2 bases; unmatched junction nucleotides: 4. Germline values: CDR1 KGHSH, CDR2 LQKENI. CDR3 residues: CASSEGLAGATDTQYF. In nucleotides, the CDR3 is TGTGCCAGCTCCGAGGGACTAGCGGGGGCCACAGATACGCAGTATTTT.

This clone was found once. This sequence joins TRBV2 and TRBJ1-6, with a tentative D call TRBD1 (6 bases). The V gene lost 5 bases and the J gene lost 6 bases, with 20 bases spanning the gap. The CDR3 has 17 amino acids. CDR1 and CDR2 (germline): SNHLY, FYNNEI. As DNA, the CDR3 is TGTGCCAGCAGTTTACGACAGGTGCCCTTACCTAATTCACCCCTCCACTTT. It codes for CASSLRQVPLPNSPLHF.